The present entry profiles one TCR beta chain with its context. This receptor's antigen is unknown. No quality values exist for individual bases; no much larger clone is one base distant. These data come from a study of blood T cell repertoires in COVID-19 (dated by TCRdb to about 2020). Background for the entire study: The collaborator samples originated in the United States, Italy and Spain and spanned the acute and convalescent phases of COVID-19. The material from the prospective study consisted of cDNA or gDNA derived from T cells, B-cell-depleted T cells, or PBMCs. Deeply sampled blood TCRbeta repertoires from subjects exposed to, actively infected with, or recovered from COVID-19 were included in the dataset. A freely available public database, intended as a resource for researchers studying the immune response to SARS-CoV-2, is where the repertoires were released. Samples came from the ongoing ImmuneRACE study (first 160 participants) plus 1,254 subjects from 6 global collaborators. Nearly every sample came with metadata listing a de-identified subject ID, COVID-19 status, age in years and sex. Where available, HLA class I and class II types were obtained from metadata supplied by the sample provider rather than from assay-based typing.

At one collaborating source in Seattle, patients were enrolled during active infection and were followed longitudinally through the course of disease. Collaborating institutions collected whole blood in K2EDTA tubes following their own protocols. Collaborator samples were shipped for TCRbeta analysis as frozen whole blood, isolated PBMCs, or DNA extracted from either sample type. TCRbeta CDR3 regions were amplified from genomic DNA using the immunoSEQ Assay, a bias-controlled multiplex PCR. The paper's data handling went like this. Within the assay, amplification of reference gene primers was used to estimate how many nucleated cells each sample contained. Sequence reads were collapsed and filtered to measure the absolute abundance of every unique TCRbeta CDR3 rearrangement. For each sample, productive Simpson clonality was calculated as the square root of Simpson's diversity index across productive rearrangements. In TCRdb, the immuneACCESS table is reduced to in-frame sequences with V and J assigned. These tables do not hold every clone; where another copy was compared, an unresolved V gene accounts for under half, and the others remain unexplained. That table furnishes V, J and clone size, whereas the DNA furnished D and trimming. A total of 350,000 or so clones appear in this sample, approximately 89% of them only once. Roughly 3.9% of the sample goes to the ten largest clones.

The CDR1 and CDR2 encoded by the germline V gene are MNHEY and SVGAGI. The CDR3 spans 14 residues, from the cysteine through the phenylalanine. The DNA shown is the 42-base CDR3, in frame from base 1. Relative to germline, V is missing 4 bases and J is missing 5 bases, with 8 bases of the junction outside any gene match. Broad study findings and their caveats: Clinical and demographic metadata were provided uncurated, with the amount varying by source and participant.

The sample was peripheral blood. The sequence came from a woman aged 55 to 70 with COVID-19, enrolled during active disease. The chain couples TRBV6-5 to TRBJ2-7, and 7 junctional nucleotides match TRBD1. For the CDR3, the sequence is CASSFRGSYDEQYF. The nucleotide sequence is TGTGCCAGCAGTTTCAGGGGGTCTTACGACGAGCAGTACTTC.